This T cell receptor (beta chain) was captured by sequencing in a study of somatic mutations in cytotoxic T cells in rheumatoid arthritis. Study information: Peripheral blood samples of more than 25 ml EDTA were taken from patients directly after diagnosis and before treatment. Purity of nearly 100% was reached when some V beta antibody-stained T-cell populations were flow-sorted, including V beta1+ cells sequenced for TCRB.

Here immunoSEQ multiplex PCR was the method, and the copy in TCRdb shows in-frame clones only, minus some. The sample lists some 16,000 clones, around 82% seen once, with approximately 15% in the top ten. This CDR3 spans 14 amino acids. J lost 13 bases, V lost 5 bases, and 6 bases had no gene match. From germline, CDR1 is MNHEY and CDR2 SMNVEV (reference sequence). Sequences were obtained from CD8+ T cells sorted from blood. The chain uses TRBV27 and TRBJ2-3, with 16 bases matching TRBD2. The source of this sequence is a woman aged 45-65 years with rheumatoid arthritis. CDR3 region: CASSATGLAGGEYF. The CDR3 DNA reads as TGTGCCAGCAGTGCAACGGGACTAGCGGGGGGGGAGTATTTT.